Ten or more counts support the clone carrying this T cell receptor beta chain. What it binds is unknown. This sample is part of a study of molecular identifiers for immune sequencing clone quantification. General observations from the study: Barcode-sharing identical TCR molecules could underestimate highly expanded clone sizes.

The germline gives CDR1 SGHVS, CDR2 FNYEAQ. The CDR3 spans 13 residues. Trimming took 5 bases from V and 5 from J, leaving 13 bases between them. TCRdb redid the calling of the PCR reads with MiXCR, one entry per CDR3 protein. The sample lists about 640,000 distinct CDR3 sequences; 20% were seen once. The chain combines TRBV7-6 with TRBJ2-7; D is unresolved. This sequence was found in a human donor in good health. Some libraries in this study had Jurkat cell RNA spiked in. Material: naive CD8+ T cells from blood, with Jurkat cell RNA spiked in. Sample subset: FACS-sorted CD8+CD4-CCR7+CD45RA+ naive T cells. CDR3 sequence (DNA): TGTGCCAGCAGCCCACTGGGCAGCAACGAGCAGTACTTC. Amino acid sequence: CASSPLGSNEQYF.